Below, one T cell receptor beta chain is given with its context. Antigen unknown. This sample stems from a study of CD8+ T cells in alopecia areata. Per the germline V gene, CDR1 is MNHEY and CDR2 is SVGAGI. The germline V and J ends were trimmed by 6 bases and 0 bases, with 9 bases remaining between them. The CDR3 has 14 amino acids. Peripheral blood, together with lesional scalp punch biopsies, was collected from alopecia areata patients. Both CD4+ and CD8+ T cells were separated by sorting PBMCs. Isolated RNA was reverse transcribed into cDNA used as the sequencing template. The table came from immunoSEQ multiplex PCR; TCRdb's copy has only in-frame clones and leaves some out. The top ten clones hold approximately 1.2% of a sample with more than 75,000 clones, 41% of them seen once. Study-level points and caveats: In lesional scalp, particularly from alopecia totalis/universalis, clonality was higher than in normal scalp.

The sequenced sample was CD4+ T cells sorted from blood. This chain links TRBV6-5 with TRBJ1-5, with a tentative D call TRBD1 (6 bases). This TCR derives from a human donor with alopecia areata. CDR3 sequence reads: CASREDSSNQPQHF. The CDR3 coding sequence is TGTGCCAGCAGGGAGGACAGTAGCAATCAGCCCCAGCATTTT.